Presented here are 30 T cell receptor beta chains from one specimen sequenced in a study of shared clonotypes between healthy human individuals. The table came from immunoSEQ multiplex PCR; TCRdb's copy has only in-frame clones and leaves some out. The data show roughly 700,000 clones, 74% seen once. The sequenced sample consisted of memory CD4+ T cells sorted from blood. Stated subset: CD45RA-negative fraction. These receptor sequences come from a woman younger than 45 in good health.

J is TRBJ1-2 and V is TRBV11-2; D remains ambiguous. V dropped 2 bases and J dropped 2 bases, with 9 bases sitting between them. The CDR3 is 14 amino acids. The V gene's germline CDR1 is SGHAT and CDR2 FQNNGV. The CDR3 loop reads CASSLPTVNYGYTF. The CDR3 DNA reads TGTGCCAGCAGCTTACCAACAGTAAACTATGGCTACACCTTC. The variable domain in full, with the rest retrieved from reference TRBV11-2 and TRBJ1-2, is EAGVAQSPRYKIIEKRQSVAFWCNPISGHATLYWYQQILGQGPKLLIQFQNNGVVDDSQLPKDRFSAERLKGVDSTLKIQPAKLEDSAVYLCASSLPTVNYGYTFGSGTRLTVV.

This clone was recorded once. One junction end disagrees with the germline gene, perhaps due to a read error. The gene calls are TRBV15 and TRBJ2-6; TRBD1 or TRBD2 may be the D gene (5 bases each). CDR3 length: 13 amino acids. Per the germline V gene, CDR1 is LNHNV and CDR2 is YYDKDF (reference sequence). As DNA, the CDR3 is TGTGCCACCAGCAGAGTGGGGGTCAACGTCCTGACTTTC. It is translated as CATSRVGVNVLTF.

The V gene is TRBV15, the J gene TRBJ2-7, with D perhaps given as TRBD1 or TRBD2 (5 bases each). From germline, CDR1 is LNHNV and CDR2 YYDKDF (reference sequence). The CDR3 runs to 16 residues. Trimming took off 1 base at V and 2 bases at J, with 15 bases between the two ends. CDR3 sequence (DNA): TGTGCCACCAGCAGAGTAATCGGGGCAGGCCCCTACGAGCAGTACTTC. As protein: CATSRVIGAGPYEQYF.

This clone was counted once. The chain combines TRBV7-2 with TRBJ1-5; the D is unclear. The V end lost 5 bases, the J end lost 5 bases, and 7 bases lay between the germline ends. Germline assignment: CDR1 SGHTA and CDR2 FQGNSA. The CDR3 is made up of 12 amino acids. The CDR3 loop is CASSHRDQPQHF. The CDR3 DNA is TGTGCCAGCAGCCACCGCGATCAGCCCCAGCATTTT.

The chain employs TRBV5-8 and TRBJ2-2, with D perhaps assigned TRBD1 or TRBD2 (5 bases each). The CDR3 covers 15 residues. V lost 3 bases to trimming and J lost 1 base, with 10 bases between them. CDR1 SGHTS and CDR2 YDEGEE come from the germline V gene. CDR3 in amino acids: CASSWETVNTGELFF. Written as DNA, the CDR3 is TGTGCCAGCAGCTGGGAGACAGTGAACACCGGGGAGCTGTTTTTT.

The chain is built from TRBV2 and TRBJ2-7, with D unresolved. In germline, CDR1 is SNHLY, CDR2 FYNNEI. This CDR3 has 14 residues. V was cut by 4 bases and J by 5 bases, with 15 bases left in between. In DNA, the CDR3 is TGTGCCAGCAGTGCCGAGTACGTGTGGGACGAGCAGTACTTC. This codes for CASSAEYVWDEQYF. The full variable domain, its missing parts supplied by reference TRBV2 and TRBJ2-7, is EPEVTQTPSHQVTQMGQEVILRCVPISNHLYFYWYRQILGQKVEFLVSFYNNEISEKSEIFDDQFSVERPDGSNFTLKIRSTKLEDSAMYFCASSAEYVWDEQYFGPGTRLTVT.

This clone occurred a few times. The CDR3 is CASRMGQTYSNQPQHF. DNA for the CDR3: TGTGCCAGTAGGATGGGACAGACTTATAGCAATCAGCCCCAGCATTTT. The V call is TRBV19, the J call TRBJ1-5; TRBD1 matches at 7 bases. Per germline, CDR1 LNHDA and CDR2 SQIVND (reference sequence). V trimming: 6 bases; J trimming: 0 bases; junction bases outside the gene matches: 8. The CDR3 sequence is 16 residues long.

CDR3 sequence reads: CASSPGASSDTQYF. The CDR3 DNA sequence: TGCGCCAGCAGCCCGGGAGCTTCCTCTGATACGCAGTATTTT. The J gene is TRBJ2-3, the V gene TRBV5-1, with D possibly being TRBD2 (6 bases). V lost 4 bases to trimming and J lost 6 bases, with 15 bases between them. The CDR3 sequence is 14 residues long. Germline CDR1 reads SGHRS; CDR2 reads YFSETQ.

This clone was counted at least ten times. The chain carries TRBV27 and TRBJ2-2; 7 nucleotides match TRBD1. This CDR3 comprises 13 residues. V lost 6 bases, J lost 6 bases, and 4 bases stayed unmatched. Germline V CDR1 and CDR2: MNHEY, SMNVEV (reference sequence). The CDR3 sequence is CASRRTGAGELFF. CDR3 nucleotides: TGTGCCAGCAGAAGAACAGGGGCCGGGGAGCTGTTTTTT.

Here the CDR3 reads CASSARRLQGAHEQYF. The CDR3 coding sequence is TGTGCCAGCAGCGCAAGACGACTGCAGGGGGCCCACGAGCAGTACTTC. V is TRBV14 and J is TRBJ2-7, with 8 bases identical to TRBD1. V dropped 5 bases and J dropped 5; count of bases not matched to a gene: 14. Germline-derived CDR1 and CDR2 are SGHDN and FVKESK. The CDR3 has 16 residues.

J is TRBJ2-2 and V is TRBV5-1, with 10 nucleotides matching TRBD2. The germline V gene has CDR1 SGHRS and CDR2 YFSETQ. The CDR3 runs to 14 residues. V gave up 7 bases and J gave up 4 bases; unmatched junction bases: 4. The CDR3 region is CASAVAGGTGELFF. As DNA, the CDR3 is TGCGCCAGCGCGGTAGCGGGAGGCACCGGGGAGCTGTTTTTT.

On this clone: Other DNA sequences in the sample encode the same CDR3. V is TRBV28 and J is TRBJ2-7; 12 bases fit TRBD2. With 4 bases clipped from V and 1 base from J, the junction kept 2 bases outside the gene matches. The CDR3 sequence is 15 residues long. Germline CDR1 is MDHEN and CDR2 is SYDVKM. CDR3 sequence (DNA): TGTGCCAGCAGTTCGGGGACTAGCGGGTCCTACGAGCAGTACTTC. Amino acids: CASSSGTSGSYEQYF.

The chain recombines TRBV4-1 with TRBJ2-7; weak D call: TRBD1 (6 bases). V was trimmed by 5 bases and J by 2 bases, leaving 16 bases between them. The CDR3 contains 15 residues. The V gene's germline CDR1 is MGHRA and CDR2 YSYEKL. The CDR3 DNA is TGCGCCAGCAGCTCCCTGGGTGGGGGCGCCTACGAGCAGTACTTC. This encodes CASSSLGGGAYEQYF.

This clone appeared a few times. Within the sample, other DNA sequences also encode this same CDR3. This CDR3 reads CASSPPSYEQYF. The CDR3 DNA sequence: TGTGCCAGCAGTCCCCCTAGCTACGAGCAGTACTTC. The chain has TRBV28 and TRBJ2-7; D not resolved. CDR3 length: 12 residues. Trimming removed 5 bases from V and 3 bases from J, with 8 bases in between. From germline, CDR1 is MDHEN and CDR2 SYDVKM.

Comments on this clone: The same CDR3 also results from other DNA sequences found in this sample. The rearrangement links TRBV2 to TRBJ2-2; 7 nucleotides agree with TRBD1. CDR3 length: 16 amino acids. The ends lost 3 bases at V and 2 bases at J; junction bases unmatched: 6. Germline V gene sequence: CDR1 SNHLY, CDR2 FYNNEI. CDR3 loop: CASSDTGTENTGELFF. The CDR3 DNA reads as TGTGCCAGCAGTGATACCGGGACAGAAAACACCGGGGAGCTGTTTTTT.

This chain links TRBV7-2 with TRBJ2-2; TRBD2 matches at 12 bases. Germline CDR1 is SGHTA and CDR2 is FQGNSA. V trimming: 5 bases; J trimming: 5 bases; junction bases outside the gene matches: 3. The CDR3 length is 15 residues. As DNA, the CDR3 is TGTGCCAGCAGCGAGGGGACTAGCGGGACCGGGGAGCTGTTTTTT. As protein: CASSEGTSGTGELFF.

This chain uses TRBV5-5 with TRBJ1-1, with D perhaps TRBD1 (5 bases). The CDR3 length is 14 residues. Germline lookup yields CDR1 SGHKS and CDR2 YYEKEE (reference sequence). V lost 10 bases and J 8 bases, leaving 24 bases between the germline ends. The CDR3 nucleotides are TGTGCCTCTCAAACCGAAGGTCACAGGTTCGAAGCTTTCTTT. It codes for CASQTEGHRFEAFF.

CDR3 DNA: TGTGCCAGCAGCGTAGGAGGTGGCAGGGTCGAAGGCTACACCTTC. Protein: CASSVGGGRVEGYTF. The V gene is TRBV9, the J gene TRBJ1-2; D is possibly TRBD1 (5 bases). Germline V gives CDR1 SGDLS, CDR2 YYNGEE. V lost 0 bases and J 8 bases, leaving 17 bases between the germline ends. The CDR3 consists of 15 residues. Using reference TRBV9 and TRBJ1-2 for the parts outside the CDR3, the full variable domain is DSGVTQTPKHLITATGQRVTLRCSPRSGDLSVYWYQQSLDQGLQFLIQYYNGEERAKGNILERFSAQQFPDLHSELNLSSLELGDSALYFCASSVGGGRVEGYTFGSGTRLTVV.

The chain links TRBV11-2 to TRBJ1-4, with D perhaps TRBD1 (5 bases). Deletions cut 6 bases from V and 7 bases from J, with 15 bases between. Germline V gene data show CDR1 as SGHAT and CDR2 as FQNNGV. This CDR3 comprises 14 residues. The DNA of the CDR3 is TGTGCCAGCAGTAAGGACACCTGGCGTGAAAAACTGTTTTTT. This sequence encodes CASSKDTWREKLFF.

This clone has ten or more counts. The V and J genes are TRBV4-1 and TRBJ1-2, with D unresolved. With 1 base removed from V and 2 bases from J, the gap between germline ends came to 8 bases. This CDR3 is 14 amino acids long. Germline CDR1 and CDR2: MGHRA and YSYEKL. The CDR3: CASSQGRENYGYTF. In nucleotides, the CDR3 is TGCGCCAGCAGCCAAGGGAGGGAGAACTATGGCTACACCTTC.

The rearrangement links TRBV30 to TRBJ2-2, with a tentative D call TRBD2 (6 bases). The ends were cut back, 8 bases at V and 5 bases at J, with 15 bases in the middle. The CDR3 has 13 amino acids. Germline V gene sequence: CDR1 GTSNPN, CDR2 SVGIG (reference sequence). The CDR3, as DNA: TGTGCCCGAAGTAGGCTAGCGACCGGGGAGCTGTTTTTT. Protein sequence: CARSRLATGELFF.

This chain connects TRBV27 to TRBJ2-2; TRBD1 aligns across 7 bases. This CDR3 is 17 amino acids long. The V gene end was trimmed by 1 base and the J gene end by 5 bases; junction bases not matched to a gene: 10. CDR1 MNHEY and CDR2 SMNVEV come from the germline V gene (reference sequence). The CDR3 coding sequence is TGTGCCAGCAGTTTATGGCCGGGACAGTCACCGACCGGGGAGCTGTTTTTT. It specifies CASSLWPGQSPTGELFF.

V gene TRBV25-1 combines with J gene TRBJ2-1; 10 bases line up with TRBD2. Germline CDR1 is MGHDK and CDR2 is SYGVNS. The V and J ends lost 3 bases and 7 bases, in that order; junction bases with no gene match: 6. The CDR3 totals 15 residues. The CDR3 spells CASSESSGRGNEQFF. DNA for the CDR3: TGTGCCAGCAGTGAGTCTAGCGGGAGAGGGAATGAGCAGTTCTTC. Full variable domain (outside the CDR3, taken from reference TRBV25-1 and TRBJ2-1): EADIYQTPRYLVIGTGKKITLECSQTMGHDKMYWYQQDPGMELHLIHYSYGVNSTEKGDLSSESTVSRIRTEHFPLTLESARPSHTSQYLCASSESSGRGNEQFFGPGTRLTVL.

The chain has TRBV7-6 and TRBJ2-1; TRBD1 matches 9 bases. The CDR3 is 17 residues long. Per germline, CDR1 SGHVS and CDR2 FNYEAQ. Trimming at V came to 5 bases and at J to 5 bases, leaving 13 bases not matched to a gene. The DNA of the CDR3 is TGTGCCAGCAGCCGATACTGGACGGGACAGGGACACAATGAGCAGTTCTTC. Translated: CASSRYWTGQGHNEQFF. The entire variable domain, with the rest obtained from reference TRBV7-6 and TRBJ2-1, is as follows: GAGVSQSPRYKVTKRGQDVALRCDPISGHVSLYWYRQALGQGPEFLTYFNYEAQQDKSGLPNDRFSAERPEGSISTLTIQRTEQRDSAMYRCASSRYWTGQGHNEQFFGPGTRLTVL.

The chain carries TRBV27 and TRBJ2-1; 7 nucleotides match TRBD2. Germline loops: CDR1 MNHEY, CDR2 SMNVEV (reference sequence). The CDR3 contains 16 residues. Unmatched junction bases numbered 8, after V lost 1 base and J lost 5 bases. Here the CDR3 DNA reads TGTGCCAGCAGTTTATGGCTGGGGGGGGTTGACAATGAGCAGTTCTTC. This codes for CASSLWLGGVDNEQFF.

The chain employs TRBV29-1 and TRBJ2-1, with D unclear. V was clipped by 2 bases and J by 8 bases, with 7 bases between them. The CDR3 length is 11 residues. Germline V gene data show CDR1 as SQVTM and CDR2 as ANQGSEA. The DNA for the CDR3 is TGCAGCGTTGAAAAACCCGATGAGCAGTTCTTC. Translating gives CSVEKPDEQFF.

The gene calls are TRBV2 and TRBJ2-5, with 12 nucleotides matching TRBD2. This CDR3 is 17 amino acids long. V shed 1 base, J shed 1 base, and the junction held 4 bases outside the gene matches. Germline lookup yields CDR1 SNHLY and CDR2 FYNNEI. CDR3 DNA sequence: TGTGCCAGCAGTGAAGGGCTAGCGGGAGGGAGCCAAGAGACCCAGTACTTC. It yields the protein CASSEGLAGGSQETQYF.

This clone showed up just a few times. Since no conserved phenylalanine or tryptophan closes the CDR3, a read error is the likely cause. In DNA, the CDR3 is TGTGCCAGCAGTGAACCGGGACAGGGGGACACTGAAGCTTTCGTT. Translated, it gives CASSEPGQGDTEAFV. The chain recombines TRBV6-1 with TRBJ1-1; the match to TRBD1 covers 11 bases. Trimming removed 2 bases from V and 3 bases from J; junction bases left unmatched: 2. The CDR3 spans 15 residues. Looked up from germline, CDR1 is MNHNS and CDR2 is SASEGT.

V and J are TRBV11-3 and TRBJ1-4; D perhaps matches TRBD1 (5 bases). CDR1 is SGHNT, CDR2 YENEEA, per germline. This CDR3 spans 16 amino acids. Trimming removed 0 bases from V and 7 bases from J, with 15 bases in between. CDR3 protein: CASSLERKGMGEKLFF. Written as DNA, the CDR3 is TGTGCCAGCAGCTTAGAGCGGAAGGGGATGGGTGAAAAACTGTTTTTT.

The chain carries TRBV28 and TRBJ1-1; TRBD1 might be the D (6 bases). Germline CDR1 is MDHEN and CDR2 is SYDVKM. CDR3 length: 15 residues. Trimming took 2 bases from V and 4 from J, leaving 14 bases between them. The CDR3 coding sequence is TGTGCCAGCAGTTTAGGCTCGGGGGGGGCCACTGAAGCTTTCTTT. Its translation: CASSLGSGGATEAFF.